The clone carrying this T cell receptor (beta chain) was detected only once. This specimen belongs to a study of blood T cell repertoires in COVID-19. Overall study: Acute-phase and convalescent COVID-19 samples originated in the United States, Italy and Spain. Sources were T cells, B-cell-depleted T cells, or PBMCs; the material itself was cDNA or gDNA.

Per the authors' pipeline: The assay estimated nucleated cells by amplifying reference gene primers. Libraries were prepared by immunoSEQ multiplex PCR; TCRdb keeps only in-frame clonotypes and omits some of them. For V, J and clone size, that table is used; D and trimming come from the DNA. Of 250,000 to 300,000 clones in the sample, about nine tenths were seen once. Material for sequencing was peripheral blood. The clonotype comes from a woman aged 50 to 60 who had recovered from COVID-19.

For the CDR3, the DNA is TGCGCCAGCAGCTTGGGTGGGACAGCGAACAATGAGCAGTTCTTC. Translation: CASSLGGTANNEQFF. This rearrangement joins TRBV5-1 to TRBJ2-1, with 7 positions matching TRBD1. Germline values: CDR1 SGHRS, CDR2 YFSETQ. V was clipped by 0 bases and J by 5 bases; unmatched bases: 5. CDR3 length equals 15 residues.